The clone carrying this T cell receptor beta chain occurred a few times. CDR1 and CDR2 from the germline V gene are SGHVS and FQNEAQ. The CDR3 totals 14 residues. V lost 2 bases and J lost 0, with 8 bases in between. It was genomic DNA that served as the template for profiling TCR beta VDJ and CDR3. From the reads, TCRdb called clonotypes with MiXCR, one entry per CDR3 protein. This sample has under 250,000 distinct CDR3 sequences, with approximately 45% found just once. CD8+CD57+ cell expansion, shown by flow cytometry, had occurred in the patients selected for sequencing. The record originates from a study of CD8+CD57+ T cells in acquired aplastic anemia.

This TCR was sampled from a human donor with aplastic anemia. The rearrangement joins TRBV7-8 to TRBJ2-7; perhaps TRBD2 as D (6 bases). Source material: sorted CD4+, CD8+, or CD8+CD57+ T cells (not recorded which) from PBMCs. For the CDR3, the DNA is TGTGCCAGCAGCTTAAAGCGGGTCTCCTACGAGCAGTACTTC. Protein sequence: CASSLKRVSYEQYF.